This T cell receptor (beta chain) was captured by sequencing in a study of blood T cells in healthy people across ages. Germline V lookup: CDR1 SGHTA, CDR2 FQGTGA. The ends were cut back, 5 bases at V and 7 bases at J, with 14 bases in the middle. This CDR3 is 13 amino acids long. The use of a sample-barcoded 5' primer and a J-beta primer mix characterized a second PCR of roughly 7 to 11 cycles. MiXCR was run by TCRdb on the 5' RACE reads, yielding one entry per CDR3 protein. Of 920,000 or so distinct CDR3 sequences in the sample, 45% were seen once. The rearrangement joins TRBV7-3 to TRBJ1-2, with D perhaps matching TRBD1 (6 bases). The receptor comes from a woman aged 55-70 years in good health. Sequencing was performed on blood. DNA for the CDR3: TGTGCCAGCAGCCGCGGACAGTCGTGTGGCTACACCTTC. It codes for CASSRGQSCGYTF.